This T cell receptor (beta chain) is drawn from a study of T cells after yellow fever vaccination. Study-wide results and caveats: When the response was secondary, it was weaker but reached its peak faster, day 5 versus 15.

TCRdb redid the calling of the 5' RACE reads with MiXCR, one entry per CDR3 protein. The data contain about 320,000 distinct CDR3 sequences, 4% to 5.5% of them singletons. This clonotype was seen only a few times. Its antigen is as yet unknown. The CDR3 totals 14 residues. Trimming pared 4 bases from V and 6 bases from J, leaving 13 bases between. Germline CDR1 SGHRS, CDR2 YFSETQ. This chain joins TRBV5-1 and TRBJ1-4; unclear D gene. Source: PBMCs, taken 15 days after the yellow fever booster vaccination. This TCR was recovered from a man aged 18 to 30 who received the YFV17D yellow fever vaccine. The CDR3 DNA reads as TGCGCCAGCAGCCCGGGTGACGGGGATGAAAAACTGTTTTTT. Translation gives CASSPGDGDEKLFF.